Listed below are T cell receptor beta chains from one sample, sequenced in a study of cytomegalovirus exposure and HLA in healthy donors. TCRdb keeps only in-frame clones here, not all; method: immunoSEQ multiplex PCR. Of fewer than 100,000 clones listed, roughly 78% are singletons. Sequenced sample: PBMCs. The receptors were sampled from a male donor in good health and CMV-seropositive. Each CDR3 is given with its conserved first and last residue. The D gene is left open where the match is weak. Some rows have no size entry. The others give once, few or many, or a class for an expanded clone.

J | D | size | V | DNA | CDR3
TRBJ2-7 | TRBD2 | once | TRBV11-3 | TGTGCCAGCAGCCCTCAACTAGCGGGAATATACGAGCAGTACTTC | CASSPQLAGIYEQYF
TRBJ2-2 | TRBD1 | NA | TRBV15 | TGTGCCACCAGCAGGGGACAGGGCCCCGACGGGGAGCTGTTTTTT | CATSRGQGPDGELFF
TRBJ2-5 | NA | NA | TRBV19 | TGTGCCAGTAGTATCGGTGGACTTCTGGGACAAGAGACCCAGTACTTC | CASSIGGLLGQETQYF
TRBJ1-5 | TRBD1 | NA | TRBV30 | TGTGCCTGGTCTAGGGGGCTCAATAGCAATCAGCCCCAGCATTTT | CAWSRGLNSNQPQHF
TRBJ1-1 | TRBD1 | NA | TRBV2 | TGTGCCAGCGCACGGTCGACAGGGGTTAATCTTTACGCTTTCTTT | CASARSTGVNLYAFF
TRBJ2-7 | NA | NA | TRBV15 | TGTGCCACCGGCCCCGGGGGAATATTGAAGGAGCAGTACTTC | CATGPGGILKEQYF
TRBJ2-7 | NA | NA | TRBV5-4 | TGTGCCAGCAGCTTAGCAGGGGGGAGCTACGAGCAGTACTTC | CASSLAGGSYEQYF
TRBJ1-1 | NA | NA | TRBV7-9 | TGTGCCAGCACTAATACAGGGCGTCAAGAAGCTTTCTTT | CASTNTGRQEAFF
TRBJ1-1 | TRBD1 | few | TRBV18 | TGTGCCAGCTCACCAAGGGGGCCGGTGAACACTGAAGCTTTCTTT | CASSPRGPVNTEAFF
TRBJ2-1 | NA | NA | TRBV2 | TGTGCCAGCAGTGAAGCCCTCCTAGTCCCCGAGCAGTTCTTC | CASSEALLVPEQFF
TRBJ2-1 | NA | once | TRBV19 | TGTGCCAGTAGTCGAGCTGGTGAGCAGTTCTTC | CASSRAGEQFF
TRBJ2-2 | NA | NA | TRBV10-3 | TGTGCCATCAGACAGCTCAGTGCGAACACCGGGGAGCTGTTTTTT | CAIRQLSANTGELFF
TRBJ2-1 | NA | few | TRBV6-1 | TGTGCCAGCAGTTTCGATAGGAAGGGGTTAGGGCAGTTCTTC | CASSFDRKGLGQFF
TRBJ2-5 | TRBD1 | NA | TRBV7-9 | TGTGCCAGCAGCCCGGGACAGGGGGCAGAGACCCAGTACTTC | CASSPGQGAETQYF
TRBJ2-3 | NA | NA | TRBV19 | TGTGCCAGTAGAGGAGGCACAGATACGCAGTATTTT | CASRGGTDTQYF
TRBJ2-7 | TRBD1 | once | TRBV5-1 | TGCGCCAGCAGTTCCGGGACAGGGGGTCGGGGCGAGCAGTACTTC | CASSSGTGGRGEQYF
TRBJ2-7 | NA | NA | TRBV7-2 | TGTGCCAGCAGCTATAGACAAGGTAACTACGAGCAGTACTTC | CASSYRQGNYEQYF
TRBJ2-7 | TRBD2 | NA | TRBV30 | TGTGCCTACAGGCCTAGCGGGAGAAGCTCCTACGAGCAGTACTTC | CAYRPSGRSSYEQYF
TRBJ2-5 | TRBD1 | NA | TRBV27 | TGTGCCAGCAGTTTATCGGGACAGGGTTTAGAGACCCAGTACTTC | CASSLSGQGLETQYF
TRBJ2-1 | TRBD2 | NA | TRBV27 | TGTGCCAGCAAGCGGGGATCCTACAATGAGCAGTTCTTC | CASKRGSYNEQFF
TRBJ1-1 | NA | few | TRBV4-2 | TGTGCCAGCACGGAGGGACTGAACACTGAAGCTTTCTTT | CASTEGLNTEAFF
TRBJ1-2 | NA | once | TRBV25-1 | TGTGCCAGCAGTGAATCAGGGGTTAACTATGGCTACACCTTC | CASSESGVNYGYTF
TRBJ2-5 | TRBD2 | NA | TRBV9 | TGTGCCAGCAGCGTAGGGAGCGGGAGGCCAGGAGAGACCCAGTACTTC | CASSVGSGRPGETQYF
TRBJ2-7 | TRBD2 | NA | TRBV10-2 | TGCGCCAGCATAGGCGTGAGTAAGACTAGCCCACAACACGAGCAGTACTTC | CASIGVSKTSPQHEQYF
TRBJ2-3 | NA | NA | TRBV6-1 | TGTGCCAGCAGTGACCTAACCGGGACTAGCACAGATACGCAGTATTTT | CASSDLTGTSTDTQYF
TRBJ1-2 | NA | NA | TRBV6-5 | TGTGCCAGCAGCCAATCGGGTATTTGGGGCTACACCTTC | CASSQSGIWGYTF
TRBJ2-3 | TRBD2 | NA | TRBV6-4 | TGTGCCAGCAGTCCCGGACTAGCGGACACAGATACGCAGTATTTT | CASSPGLADTDTQYF
TRBJ2-2 | TRBD2 | NA | TRBV27 | TGTGCCAGCAGTTTAATAAAAGGTAGCGGGAGATACGGGGAGCTGTTTTTT | CASSLIKGSGRYGELFF
TRBJ2-2 | TRBD1 | NA | TRBV5-1 | TGCGCCAGCAGCTTACGGGACAGACGAGGCACCGGGGAGCTGTTTTTT | CASSLRDRRGTGELFF
TRBJ2-5 | NA | once | TRBV29-1 | TGCAGCGTTGAATTCTACGTGGGGTCAGGGGAGCAGTACTTC | CSVEFYVGSGEQYF
TRBJ2-7 | NA | NA | TRBV4-1 | TGCGCCAGCAGCCAAGAGGGGGGAGCCTCCTACGAGCAGTACTTC | CASSQEGGASYEQYF
TRBJ1-2 | NA | few | TRBV10-3 | TGTGCCATCCCAAGAGGGGGAAACTATGGCTACACCTTC | CAIPRGGNYGYTF
TRBJ2-7 | TRBD1 | NA | TRBV11-2 | TGTGCCAGCAGATACTGGACAGGGTACGAGCAGTACTTC | CASRYWTGYEQYF
TRBJ1-1 | TRBD1 | NA | TRBV28 | TGTGCCAGCAGTGGGACAGGGATGAGCACTGAAGCTTTCTTT | CASSGTGMSTEAFF
TRBJ2-3 | NA | NA | TRBV5-1 | TGCGCCAGCAGCTCATCAGGGTCTGGGACAGATACGCAGTATTTT | CASSSSGSGTDTQYF
TRBJ2-7 | TRBD2 | NA | TRBV4-3 | TGCGCCAGCAGCCAAGCCAGAAATAGCGGGGGACGAGTTTACGAGCAGTACTTC | CASSQARNSGGRVYEQYF
TRBJ1-2 | TRBD1 | NA | TRBV6-6 | TGTGCCAGCAGTGACTCGGACAGGGAAGCTAACTATGGCTACACCTTC | CASSDSDREANYGYTF
TRBJ2-1 | TRBD2 | few | TRBV18 | TGTGCCAGCTCGGGAGGACTAGCGGGAACCTACAATGAGCAGTTCTTC | CASSGGLAGTYNEQFF
TRBJ1-5 | TRBD1 | NA | TRBV19 | TGTGCCAGTATCACCGGGACAGGGAGCAATCAGCCCCAGCATTTT | CASITGTGSNQPQHF
TRBJ2-7 | NA | NA | TRBV6-6 | TGTGCCAGCAGTTACCCTCGATCTACTAGGGAAGAGCAGTACTTC | CASSYPRSTREEQYF
TRBJ2-2 | NA | NA | TRBV27 | TGTGCCAGCAGCTCCTTAGGCCGTGAGGTGGTGGAGCTGTTTTTT | CASSSLGREVVELFF
TRBJ2-3 | TRBD2 | NA | TRBV18 | TGTGCCAGCTCACCACCGCAGGGACTAGCGGGAGTCACAGATACGCAGTATTTT | CASSPPQGLAGVTDTQYF
TRBJ1-2 | NA | few | TRBV15 | TGTGCCACCAGCAGAGAGGATGGAGGCGGCTACACCTTC | CATSREDGGGYTF
TRBJ2-4 | NA | NA | TRBV7-2 | TGTGCCAGCAGCCCAAAGACAGGCGTGAACATTCAGTACTTC | CASSPKTGVNIQYF
TRBJ2-2 | NA | NA | TRBV4-3 | TGCGCCAGCAGCCAAGATGCCGGGCAGGGAAACACCGGGGAGCTGTTTTTT | CASSQDAGQGNTGELFF
TRBJ2-7 | NA | once | TRBV5-1 | TGCGCCAGCAGCTTGGGGCGGGGAAAAAACTACGAGCAGTACTTC | CASSLGRGKNYEQYF